This TCR beta chain was identified during a study of cytomegalovirus exposure and HLA in healthy donors. CDR1 and CDR2 (germline): SGHNT, YYREEE (reference sequence). Trimming stripped 0 bases from V and 0 bases from J, with 6 bases between. This CDR3 region has 14 residues. The PCR ran on 60 Vbeta and 13 Jbeta primers. The assay was immunoSEQ multiplex PCR, and TCRdb's table has in-frame clones only and misses some. Of 100,000 to 150,000 clones listed, roughly four fifths are singletons. This sequence was found in a girl aged 2 to 9 in good health and CMV-seronegative. The sequenced sample was PBMCs. This chain connects TRBV5-4 to TRBJ2-5; D is possibly TRBD2 (6 bases). CDR3 sequence: CASSLGGDQETQYF. CDR3 DNA: TGTGCCAGCAGCTTGGGGGGGGACCAAGAGACCCAGTACTTC.